This entry features one TCR beta chain sequence. Its antigen is not known. The germline V gene has CDR1 SGHRS and CDR2 YFSETQ. V was clipped by 4 bases and J by 0 bases, with 17 bases between them. This CDR3 comprises 17 residues. This entry belongs to a study of shared clonotypes between healthy human individuals. Study conclusions and caveats: Generation probabilities of non-shared clonotypes were lower (relative to those shared by all four donors).

TCRdb keeps only in-frame clones here, not all; method: immunoSEQ multiplex PCR. This table holds more than 2 million clones, nearly 97% found once. The sample consisted of naive CD4+ T cells sorted from blood. Sample subset: CD45RA+ positively selected. The TCR originated in a man younger than 35 in good health. The chain recombines TRBV5-1 with TRBJ1-3; D might be TRBD1 (6 bases). CDR3 amino acids: CASSRTGKISSGNTIYF. Here the CDR3 DNA reads TGCGCCAGCAGCCGCACAGGGAAAATTAGCTCTGGAAACACCATATATTTT.